The present T cell receptor (beta chain) was sequenced within a study of CD8+CD57+ T cells in acquired aplastic anemia. TCR beta VDJ combinations and CDR3 sequences were profiled from genomic DNA. TCRdb re-called the reads through MiXCR, storing one row per CDR3 protein. Of more than 150,000 distinct CDR3 sequences listed, roughly half are singletons. This clonotype was recorded many times. The V and J ends lost 5 bases and 7 bases, in that order; junction bases with no gene match: 5. CDR1 MNHNS and CDR2 SASEGT come from the germline V gene. The CDR3 contains 13 residues. This TCR derives from a human donor in good health. The sequenced sample was sorted CD4+, CD8+, or CD8+CD57+ T cells (not recorded which) from PBMCs. V gene TRBV6-1 combines with J gene TRBJ2-1; 7 bases are a match to TRBD2. As DNA, the CDR3 is TGTGCCAGCAGTCTGACTAGCAGGAATGAGCAGTTCTTC. Amino acids: CASSLTSRNEQFF.